Here is one T cell receptor (beta chain) with its context. Its target is unknown. This record belongs to a study of CD8 T cells in ankylosing spondylitis. Construction of TCR beta libraries was performed using quantitative 5'-RACE with molecular barcodes. In TCRdb, the 5' RACE reads were re-called with MiXCR into one record per CDR3 protein. Found here are 750,000 to 850,000 distinct CDR3 sequences, 12% of them singletons; the top ten hold less than 0.65%. Study-wide findings and caveats: Apparently characteristic of ankylosing spondylitis blood was a TCR beta motif (fewer than ten highly homologous variants).

The TCR sequence derives from a male donor with ankylosing spondylitis. Sequences were obtained from blood, either unsorted or a sorted T cell fraction (not recorded which).

The CDR3 coding sequence is TGCAGTGCTAAAGGGGAAGGACGAGAGACCCAGTACTTC. Its translation: CSAKGEGRETQYF. This chain joins TRBV20-1 and TRBJ2-5, with a possible D match to TRBD1 (5 bases). CDR3 length: 13 amino acids. CDR1 and CDR2 from the germline V gene are DFQATT and SNEGSKA (reference sequence). V lost 4 bases and J lost 4, with 13 bases in between.